This T cell receptor (beta chain) was captured in a study of T cell repertoires in cytomegalovirus infection. Study-wide context: Recently identified HLA-C-restricted CMV epitopes were among the peptides used.

The CDR3 sequence is 18 residues long. Germline-derived CDR1 and CDR2 are MNHEY and SVGAGI. V dropped 1 base and J dropped 5; count of bases not matched to a gene: 14. TCRdb analysed the reads with MiXCR anew, one entry per CDR3 protein. Here the sample spans roughly 920,000 distinct CDR3 sequences, approximately 31% being singletons. Concerning this clonotype itself: Its target is unknown.

The sequenced sample was cultured CD8+ T cells from PBMCs, obtained from culture after CMV antigen stimulation. This TCR was recovered from a human donor in good health (CMV status not recorded). Some clones in this sample may be carry-over from other donors' samples. The chain has TRBV6-5 and TRBJ1-1, with 9 bases lining up with TRBD1. CDR3 in DNA: TGTGCCAGCAGTTACTTCATTACCGGGACAGGGTTAGTAACTGAAGCTTTCTTT. It yields the protein CASSYFITGTGLVTEAFF.